This is a list of T cell receptor beta chains from one sample in a study of T cells in Graves' hyperthyroidism and ophthalmopathy. TCRdb analysed the multiplex PCR reads with MiXCR anew, one entry per CDR3 protein. The sample comprises 140,000 or so distinct CDR3 sequences, around 20% of which are singletons, and roughly 73% rests with the top ten. The sequencing sample was made of blood. The receptors were sampled from a woman between 45 and 65 years old with Graves' hyperthyroidism that later progressed to Graves' ophthalmopathy. CDR3s include the opening cysteine and the closing phenylalanine or tryptophan. The order of the fields is CDR3 length, D gene, V gene, J gene, clone size, CDR3 protein, CDR3 DNA. A D gene is named only where the DNA matches it firmly. The size of a clone is reported for some rows only, either as once, few or many, or as a class for expanded clones.

CDR3 length: 15; D gene: TRBD2; V gene: TRBV6-6; J gene: TRBJ2-3; clone size: few; CDR3 protein: CASSYPGLGSDTQYF; CDR3 DNA: TGTGCCAGCAGTTACCCAGGACTAGGCTCAGATACGCAGTATTTT
CDR3 length: 14; D gene: TRBD1; V gene: TRBV3-1; J gene: TRBJ1-6; clone size: many; CDR3 protein: CASSQVGGGSPLHF; CDR3 DNA: TGTGCCAGCAGCCAAGTAGGGGGCGGTTCACCCCTCCACTTT
CDR3 length: 15; D gene: TRBD1; V gene: TRBV9; J gene: TRBJ2-7; clone size: .; CDR3 protein: CASSVTGGAANEQYF; CDR3 DNA: TGTGCCAGCAGCGTCACAGGGGGCGCCGCGAACGAGCAGTACTTC
CDR3 length: 15; D gene: TRBD1; V gene: TRBV3-1; J gene: TRBJ1-5; clone size: many; CDR3 protein: CASSSTGTRNQPQHF; CDR3 DNA: TGTGCCAGCAGCTCGACAGGGACGCGCAATCAGCCCCAGCATTTT
CDR3 length: 13; D gene: .; V gene: TRBV7-8; J gene: TRBJ1-5; clone size: few; CDR3 protein: CASTGQPYQPQHF; CDR3 DNA: TGTGCCAGCACCGGACAGCCCTATCAGCCCCAGCATTTT
CDR3 length: 16; D gene: .; V gene: TRBV7-6; J gene: TRBJ1-1; clone size: many; CDR3 protein: CASSLAVVGSDLEAFF; CDR3 DNA: TGTGCCAGCAGCTTAGCGGTAGTGGGTTCAGACCTCGAAGCTTTCTTT
CDR3 length: 13; D gene: .; V gene: TRBV5-1; J gene: TRBJ2-7; clone size: .; CDR3 protein: CASSREGQYEQYF; CDR3 DNA: TGCGCCAGCAGCAGAGAAGGACAGTACGAGCAGTACTTC
CDR3 length: 12; D gene: .; V gene: TRBV20-1; J gene: TRBJ1-6; clone size: many; CDR3 protein: CSAPGEDSPLHF; CDR3 DNA: TGCAGTGCCCCCGGAGAGGATTCACCCCTCCACTTT
CDR3 length: 12; D gene: .; V gene: TRBV20-1; J gene: TRBJ1-5; clone size: .; CDR3 protein: CSAGDLNQPQHF; CDR3 DNA: TGCAGTGCGGGGGACCTCAATCAGCCCCAGCATTTT
CDR3 length: 15; D gene: .; V gene: TRBV7-6; J gene: TRBJ2-5; clone size: few; CDR3 protein: CASNPTGTSQETQYF; CDR3 DNA: TGTGCCAGCAACCCGACGGGAACTTCCCAAGAGACCCAGTACTTC
CDR3 length: 13; D gene: .; V gene: TRBV7-2; J gene: TRBJ1-6; clone size: many; CDR3 protein: CASSPGYNSPLHF; CDR3 DNA: TGTGCCAGCAGCCCGGGGTATAATTCACCCCTCCACTTT
CDR3 length: 17; D gene: TRBD1; V gene: TRBV6-1; J gene: TRBJ1-6; clone size: .; CDR3 protein: CASSTRDRSSYNSPLHF; CDR3 DNA: TGTGCCAGCAGTACAAGGGACAGGAGCTCCTATAATTCACCCCTCCACTTT
CDR3 length: 13; D gene: .; V gene: TRBV20-1; J gene: TRBJ2-3; clone size: few; CDR3 protein: CSAPTPSTDTQYF; CDR3 DNA: TGCAGTGCCCCGACCCCTAGCACAGATACGCAGTATTTT
CDR3 length: 14; D gene: .; V gene: TRBV2; J gene: TRBJ1-5; clone size: many; CDR3 protein: CASSAGGEYQPQHF; CDR3 DNA: TGTGCCAGTTCCGCTGGGGGGGAGTATCAGCCCCAGCATTTT
CDR3 length: 15; D gene: TRBD2; V gene: TRBV20-1; J gene: TRBJ2-3; clone size: many; CDR3 protein: CSANLAGVSPDTQYF; CDR3 DNA: TGCAGTGCGAACCTAGCGGGAGTGAGCCCAGATACGCAGTATTTT
CDR3 length: 14; D gene: TRBD2; V gene: TRBV28; J gene: TRBJ2-7; clone size: many; CDR3 protein: CASIEAGGPGEQYF; CDR3 DNA: TGTGCCAGCATAGAAGCGGGAGGGCCGGGCGAGCAGTACTTC
CDR3 length: 16; D gene: .; V gene: TRBV9; J gene: TRBJ2-2; clone size: .; CDR3 protein: CASSQSGRGVTGELFF; CDR3 DNA: TGTGCCAGCAGCCAGTCCGGTCGGGGAGTCACCGGGGAGCTGTTTTTT
CDR3 length: 15; D gene: .; V gene: TRBV6-2/TRBV6-3; J gene: TRBJ2-1; clone size: many; CDR3 protein: CASSMGLGGYNEQFF; CDR3 DNA: TGTGCCAGCAGTATGGGCCTAGGAGGGTACAATGAGCAGTTCTTC
CDR3 length: 12; D gene: .; V gene: TRBV7-9; J gene: TRBJ2-1; clone size: few; CDR3 protein: CASTQGHNEQFF; CDR3 DNA: TGTGCCAGCACCCAGGGCCACAATGAGCAGTTCTTC
CDR3 length: 13; D gene: TRBD1; V gene: TRBV28; J gene: TRBJ2-3; clone size: many; CDR3 protein: CASRGQERDTQYF; CDR3 DNA: TGTGCCAGCAGGGGACAGGAAAGAGATACGCAGTATTTT
CDR3 length: 15; D gene: .; V gene: TRBV29-1; J gene: TRBJ1-1; clone size: many; CDR3 protein: CSVDTGGQRNTEAFF; CDR3 DNA: TGCAGCGTTGACACCGGGGGTCAGAGAAACACTGAAGCTTTCTTT
CDR3 length: 13; D gene: .; V gene: TRBV7-8; J gene: TRBJ2-7; clone size: many; CDR3 protein: CASSLARAYEQYF; CDR3 DNA: TGTGCCAGCAGCTTAGCAAGGGCCTACGAGCAGTACTTC
CDR3 length: 16; D gene: .; V gene: TRBV12-3/TRBV12-4; J gene: TRBJ1-1; clone size: once; CDR3 protein: CASSLANSYGSFEAFF; CDR3 DNA: TGTGCCAGCAGTTTAGCAAACTCCTATGGGAGTTTTGAAGCTTTCTTT
CDR3 length: 13; D gene: .; V gene: TRBV5-1; J gene: TRBJ2-1; clone size: .; CDR3 protein: CASSLYAGNEQFF; CDR3 DNA: TGCGCCAGCAGCTTATACGCGGGAAATGAGCAGTTCTTC
CDR3 length: 13; D gene: TRBD2; V gene: TRBV27; J gene: TRBJ2-1; clone size: .; CDR3 protein: CASRAGLDHEQFF; CDR3 DNA: TGTGCCAGCAGAGCGGGACTAGACCATGAGCAGTTCTTC
CDR3 length: 14; D gene: TRBD1; V gene: TRBV29-1; J gene: TRBJ2-1; clone size: many; CDR3 protein: CSGSRGSSYNEQFF; CDR3 DNA: TGCAGCGGCTCCAGGGGGTCCTCCTACAATGAGCAGTTCTTC
CDR3 length: 13; D gene: .; V gene: TRBV12-3/TRBV12-4; J gene: TRBJ2-5; clone size: .; CDR3 protein: CASRATGPRAQYF; CDR3 DNA: TGTGCCAGCAGGGCGACAGGCCCACGGGCCCAGTACTTC
CDR3 length: 18; D gene: TRBD1; V gene: TRBV20-1; J gene: TRBJ1-2; clone size: .; CDR3 protein: CSARKTGTGLLRSYGYTF; CDR3 DNA: TGCAGTGCTAGAAAGACCGGGACAGGGCTCCTCCGGTCATATGGCTACACCTTC
CDR3 length: 15; D gene: TRBD1; V gene: TRBV9; J gene: TRBJ1-4; clone size: many; CDR3 protein: CASSPWTGKNEKLFF; CDR3 DNA: TGTGCCAGCAGCCCCTGGACAGGGAAAAATGAAAAACTGTTTTTT
CDR3 length: 14; D gene: .; V gene: TRBV2; J gene: TRBJ2-1; clone size: .; CDR3 protein: CASRQFGGYNEQFF; CDR3 DNA: TGTGCCAGTCGACAGTTTGGGGGATACAATGAGCAGTTCTTC
CDR3 length: 16; D gene: TRBD2; V gene: TRBV9; J gene: TRBJ2-5; clone size: many; CDR3 protein: CASSQGLAGVGETQYF; CDR3 DNA: TGTGCCAGCAGCCAAGGACTAGCGGGAGTTGGGGAGACCCAGTACTTC
CDR3 length: 15; D gene: .; V gene: TRBV9; J gene: TRBJ2-2; clone size: many; CDR3 protein: CASSVEARYSGELFF; CDR3 DNA: TGTGCCAGCAGCGTAGAGGCTAGATACAGCGGGGAGCTGTTTTTT
CDR3 length: 16; D gene: .; V gene: TRBV5-5; J gene: TRBJ1-5; clone size: many; CDR3 protein: CASSLTPGKGNQPQHF; CDR3 DNA: TGTGCCAGCAGCTTGACACCAGGGAAGGGCAATCAGCCCCAGCATTTT
CDR3 length: 16; D gene: TRBD1; V gene: TRBV7-9; J gene: TRBJ1-6; clone size: few; CDR3 protein: CASSQDRGRINSPLHF; CDR3 DNA: TGTGCCAGCAGCCAAGACAGGGGCCGTATCAATTCACCCCTCCACTTT
CDR3 length: 12; D gene: .; V gene: TRBV12-3/TRBV12-4; J gene: TRBJ2-2; clone size: .; CDR3 protein: CASRPQTGELFF; CDR3 DNA: TGTGCCAGCAGACCCCAGACCGGGGAGCTGTTTTTT
CDR3 length: 16; D gene: TRBD2; V gene: TRBV3-1; J gene: TRBJ2-1; clone size: many; CDR3 protein: CASSQTGTSGRNEQFF; CDR3 DNA: TGTGCCAGCAGCCAAACCGGGACTAGCGGGAGGAATGAGCAGTTCTTC
CDR3 length: 16; D gene: TRBD2; V gene: TRBV2; J gene: TRBJ2-7; clone size: once; CDR3 protein: CASRVPGLAGSFEQYF; CDR3 DNA: TGTGCCAGCAGGGTTCCGGGACTAGCGGGGAGTTTCGAGCAGTACTTC
CDR3 length: 13; D gene: TRBD2; V gene: TRBV7-2; J gene: TRBJ2-5; clone size: many; CDR3 protein: CASSLSGTETQYF; CDR3 DNA: TGTGCCAGCAGCCTTAGCGGGACCGAGACCCAGTACTTC
CDR3 length: 14; D gene: .; V gene: TRBV11-2; J gene: TRBJ1-1; clone size: .; CDR3 protein: CASSLGSSRAEAFF; CDR3 DNA: TGTGCCAGCAGCTTAGGGTCGAGCCGAGCCGAAGCTTTCTTT
CDR3 length: 16; D gene: TRBD2; V gene: TRBV7-9; J gene: TRBJ2-1; clone size: .; CDR3 protein: CASGGASGGSYNEQFF; CDR3 DNA: TGTGCCAGCGGCGGGGCAAGCGGGGGCTCCTACAATGAGCAGTTCTTC
CDR3 length: 16; D gene: .; V gene: TRBV3-1; J gene: TRBJ2-3; clone size: many; CDR3 protein: CASSLSAGGIGDTQYF; CDR3 DNA: TGTGCCAGCAGCCTCTCGGCGGGCGGGATAGGAGATACGCAGTATTTT
CDR3 length: 16; D gene: TRBD1; V gene: TRBV20-1; J gene: TRBJ1-4; clone size: many; CDR3 protein: CSARTGAAATNEKLFF; CDR3 DNA: TGCAGTGCTAGGACAGGGGCCGCTGCAACTAATGAAAAACTGTTTTTT
CDR3 length: 17; D gene: TRBD2; V gene: TRBV5-1; J gene: TRBJ2-3; clone size: many; CDR3 protein: CASSAYGGTSRTDTQYF; CDR3 DNA: TGCGCCAGCAGCGCATACGGCGGGACTAGTAGAACAGATACGCAGTATTTT
CDR3 length: 14; D gene: .; V gene: TRBV12-3/TRBV12-4; J gene: TRBJ1-4; clone size: .; CDR3 protein: CASSLSGVNEKLFF; CDR3 DNA: TGTGCCAGCAGTTTATCAGGGGTTAATGAAAAACTGTTTTTT
CDR3 length: 16; D gene: TRBD1; V gene: TRBV7-9; J gene: TRBJ1-6; clone size: few; CDR3 protein: CASSIGQGFYNSPLHF; CDR3 DNA: TGTGCCAGCAGCATCGGACAGGGGTTTTATAATTCACCCCTCCACTTT
CDR3 length: 13; D gene: .; V gene: TRBV30; J gene: TRBJ1-5; clone size: many; CDR3 protein: CAWREDGNQPQHF; CDR3 DNA: TGTGCCTGGAGGGAGGACGGCAATCAGCCCCAGCATTTT
CDR3 length: 15; D gene: TRBD1; V gene: TRBV28; J gene: TRBJ2-1; clone size: many; CDR3 protein: CASSDPGQGRDEQFF; CDR3 DNA: TGTGCCAGTTCTGACCCCGGACAGGGGAGGGATGAGCAGTTCTTC
CDR3 length: 14; D gene: TRBD1; V gene: TRBV28; J gene: TRBJ2-5; clone size: many; CDR3 protein: CATLSGGTGETQYF; CDR3 DNA: TGTGCCACCTTATCAGGGGGAACCGGGGAGACCCAGTACTTC
CDR3 length: 14; D gene: .; V gene: TRBV12-3/TRBV12-4; J gene: TRBJ1-6; clone size: many; CDR3 protein: CASSLVGSNSPLHF; CDR3 DNA: TGTGCCAGCAGTTTAGTTGGCAGTAATTCACCCCTCCACTTT
CDR3 length: 13; D gene: .; V gene: TRBV9; J gene: TRBJ2-5; clone size: .; CDR3 protein: CASGVGGKETQYF; CDR3 DNA: TGTGCCAGCGGGGTGGGTGGAAAAGAGACCCAGTACTTC
CDR3 length: 15; D gene: TRBD1; V gene: TRBV19; J gene: TRBJ2-2; clone size: few; CDR3 protein: CASSTRQGSTGELFF; CDR3 DNA: TGTGCCAGTAGTACCCGACAGGGCAGCACCGGGGAGCTGTTTTTT
CDR3 length: 14; D gene: .; V gene: TRBV5-1; J gene: TRBJ2-1; clone size: .; CDR3 protein: CASRGGQSFNEQFF; CDR3 DNA: TGCGCCAGCAGGGGCGGACAGTCTTTCAATGAGCAGTTCTTC